This TCR beta chain was recovered during a study of blood T cells in healthy people across ages. This clonotype was counted a few times. PCR was performed a second time for about 7 to 11 cycles using a sample-barcoded 5' primer and a J-beta primer mix. TCRdb reprocessed the 5' RACE reads with MiXCR, giving one entry per CDR3 protein. The repertoire holds some 760,000 distinct CDR3 sequences, with 20% to 25% as singletons. The CDR3 loop spans 16 amino acids. CDR1 is DFQATT and CDR2 is SNEGSKA in the germline V gene (reference sequence). V lost 0 bases, J lost 4 bases, and 8 bases stayed unmatched. These data also formed part of another study, on T cells of mothers and their children. In that study: Donation came from three healthy Caucasian mothers together with their six children.

The chain links TRBV20-1 to TRBJ1-1, with TRBD1 matching over 10 bases. This TCR was recovered from a boy aged 5 to 17 in good health. Sequenced: blood. The CDR3 region has the DNA TGCAGTGCTAGAGACCACAGGACAGGGGGAATCACTGAAGCTTTCTTT. This sequence encodes CSARDHRTGGITEAFF.